The clone carrying this T cell receptor (beta chain) occurred a few times. Its matching antigen is unknown. CDR3 length: 16 amino acids. V lost 2 bases to trimming and J lost 4 bases; unmatched junction nucleotides: 6. This entry comes from a study of response to subunit inactivated influenza vaccine. Points from the study as a whole: There was a suggestion from the authors that each seasonal influenza vaccination recruits few new T cells.

MiXCR was run by TCRdb on the RT-PCR reads, yielding one entry per CDR3 protein. The table lists 700,000 to 800,000 distinct CDR3 sequences, about a fifth of them singletons, with about a tenth in the top ten. The receptor comes from a man in his forties or fifties who received an inactivated influenza vaccine. This chain joins TRBV12-3 or TRBV12-4 and TRBJ2-2, with 8 positions matching TRBD1. Sequencing used PBMCs from blood, obtained about 5 days after vaccination. This chain's CDR3 is CASSLLGQAATGELFF. The CDR3 nucleotides read TGTGCCAGCAGTTTACTGGGACAGGCGGCCACCGGGGAGCTGTTTTTT.